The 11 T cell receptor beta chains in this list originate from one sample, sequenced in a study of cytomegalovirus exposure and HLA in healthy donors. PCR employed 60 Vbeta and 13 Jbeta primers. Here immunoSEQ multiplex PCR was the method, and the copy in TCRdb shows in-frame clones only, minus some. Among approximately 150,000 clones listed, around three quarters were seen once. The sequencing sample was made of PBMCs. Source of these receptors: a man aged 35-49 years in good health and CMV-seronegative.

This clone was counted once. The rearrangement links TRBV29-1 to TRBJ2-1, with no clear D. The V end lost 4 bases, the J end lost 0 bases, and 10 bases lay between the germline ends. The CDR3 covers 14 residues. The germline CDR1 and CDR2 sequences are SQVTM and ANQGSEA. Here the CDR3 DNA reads TGCAGCGTTGTCTACGCGTCCTCCTACAATGAGCAGTTCTTC. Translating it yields CSVVYASSYNEQFF.

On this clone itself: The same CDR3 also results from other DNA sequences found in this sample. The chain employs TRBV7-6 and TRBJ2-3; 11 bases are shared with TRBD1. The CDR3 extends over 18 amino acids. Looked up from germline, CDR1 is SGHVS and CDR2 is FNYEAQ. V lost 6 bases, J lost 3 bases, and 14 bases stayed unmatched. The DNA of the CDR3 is TGTGCCAGCAGTTGGGCCAGTAGCGGGACAGGGGGGACAGATACGCAGTATTTT. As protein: CASSWASSGTGGTDTQYF.

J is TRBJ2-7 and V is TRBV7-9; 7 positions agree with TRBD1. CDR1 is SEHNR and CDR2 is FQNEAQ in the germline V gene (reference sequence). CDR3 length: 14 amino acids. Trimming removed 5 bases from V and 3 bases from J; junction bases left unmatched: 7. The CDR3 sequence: CASSPGTEVYEQYF. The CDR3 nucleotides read TGTGCCAGCAGCCCCGGGACAGAAGTCTACGAGCAGTACTTC.

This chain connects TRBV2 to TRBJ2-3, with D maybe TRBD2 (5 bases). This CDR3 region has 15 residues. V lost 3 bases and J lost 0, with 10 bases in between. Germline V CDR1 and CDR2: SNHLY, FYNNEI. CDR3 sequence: CASSDLASSTDTQYF. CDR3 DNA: TGTGCCAGCAGTGACCTAGCTTCTAGCACAGATACGCAGTATTTT. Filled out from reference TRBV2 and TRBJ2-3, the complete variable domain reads EPEVTQTPSHQVTQMGQEVILRCVPISNHLYFYWYRQILGQKVEFLVSFYNNEISEKSEIFDDQFSVERPDGSNFTLKIRSTKLEDSAMYFCASSDLASSTDTQYFGPGTRLTVL.

The CDR3 protein is CASSLGSNLLYEQYF. CDR3 sequence (DNA): TGTGCCAGCAGCTTAGGTTCTAATTTACTTTACGAGCAGTACTTC. The chain joins TRBV11-2 to TRBJ2-7; D not resolved. This CDR3 comprises 15 residues. V was pared by 1 base and J by 4 bases, with 14 bases between. In germline, CDR1 is SGHAT, CDR2 FQNNGV.

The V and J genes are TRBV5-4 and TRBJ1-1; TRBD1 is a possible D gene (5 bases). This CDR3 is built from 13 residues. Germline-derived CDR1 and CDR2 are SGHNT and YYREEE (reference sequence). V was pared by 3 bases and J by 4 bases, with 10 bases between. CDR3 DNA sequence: TGTGCCAGCAGCTGGGACGGGGGCACTGAAGCTTTCTTT. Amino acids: CASSWDGGTEAFF.

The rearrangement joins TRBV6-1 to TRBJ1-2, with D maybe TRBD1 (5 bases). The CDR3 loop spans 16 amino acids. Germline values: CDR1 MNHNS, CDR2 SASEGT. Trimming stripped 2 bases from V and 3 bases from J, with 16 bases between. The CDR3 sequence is CASSELGGYTDYGYTF. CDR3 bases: TGTGCCAGCAGTGAACTGGGGGGGTATACCGACTATGGCTACACCTTC.

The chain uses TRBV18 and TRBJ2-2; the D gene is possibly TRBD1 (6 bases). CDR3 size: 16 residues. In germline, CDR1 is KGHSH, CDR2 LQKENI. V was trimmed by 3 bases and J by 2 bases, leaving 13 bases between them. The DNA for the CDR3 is TGTGCCAGCTCACCGCGGACAGATTTAAACACCGGGGAGCTGTTTTTT. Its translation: CASSPRTDLNTGELFF.

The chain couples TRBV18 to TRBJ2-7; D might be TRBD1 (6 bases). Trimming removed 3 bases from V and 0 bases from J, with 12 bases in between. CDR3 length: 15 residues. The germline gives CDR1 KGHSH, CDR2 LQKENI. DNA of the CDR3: TGTGCCAGCTCACCCAATACAGGGAACTCCTACGAGCAGTACTTC. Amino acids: CASSPNTGNSYEQYF.

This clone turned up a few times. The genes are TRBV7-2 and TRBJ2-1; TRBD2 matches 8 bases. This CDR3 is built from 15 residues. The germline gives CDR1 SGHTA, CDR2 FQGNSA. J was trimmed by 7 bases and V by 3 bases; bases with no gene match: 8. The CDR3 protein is CASSFLAGGRNEQFF. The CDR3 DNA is TGTGCCAGCAGCTTTTTGGCGGGGGGCAGGAATGAGCAGTTCTTC. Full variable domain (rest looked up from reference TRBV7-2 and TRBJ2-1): GAGVSQSPSNKVTEKGKDVELRCDPISGHTALYWYRQSLGQGLEFLIYFQGNSAPDKSGLPSDRFSAERTGGSVSTLTIQRTQQEDSAVYLCASSFLAGGRNEQFFGPGTRLTVL.

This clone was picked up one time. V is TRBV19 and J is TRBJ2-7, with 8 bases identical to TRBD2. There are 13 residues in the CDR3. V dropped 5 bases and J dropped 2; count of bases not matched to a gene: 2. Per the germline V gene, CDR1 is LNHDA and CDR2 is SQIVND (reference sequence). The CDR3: CASSRRGAYEQYF. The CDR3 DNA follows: TGTGCCAGTAGTCGGCGGGGGGCCTACGAGCAGTACTTC.